This T cell receptor beta chain was captured in a study of cytomegalovirus exposure and HLA in healthy donors. Trimming left V 0 bases short and J 7 bases short, with 7 bases between. This CDR3 region has 12 residues. CDR1 and CDR2 from the germline V gene are GTSNPN and SVGIG (reference sequence). With regard to this clone: What it recognizes is unknown.

Study-wide results and limits: Researchers reported in a later analysis that common viral pathogens appeared linked to several top clusters. Certain indistinguishable V segments, among them TRBV6-2 and TRBV6-3, were excluded.

The PCR used 60 Vbeta and 13 Jbeta primers. Clones were sequenced by immunoSEQ multiplex PCR, and TCRdb holds only the in-frame ones, with some missing. The repertoire has about 98,000 clones, over 70% of them found once; the top ten carry roughly 9.7%. The chain combines TRBV30 with TRBJ1-5; D is perhaps TRBD1 (5 bases). The TCR sequence derives from a man between 18 and 29 years old in good health and CMV-seropositive. The sample taken for sequencing was PBMCs. CDR3 DNA: TGTGCCTGGAGTGTGCAGGGCCAGCCCCAGCATTTT. Residues: CAWSVQGQPQHF.